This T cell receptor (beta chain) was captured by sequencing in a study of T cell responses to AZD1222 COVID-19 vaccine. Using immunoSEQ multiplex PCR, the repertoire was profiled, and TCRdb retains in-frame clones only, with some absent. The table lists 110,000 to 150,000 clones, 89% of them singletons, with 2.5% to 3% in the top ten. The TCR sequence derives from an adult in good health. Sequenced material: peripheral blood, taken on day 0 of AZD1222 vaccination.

The CDR3 spells CASSYGQGGEQYF. DNA of the CDR3: TGTGCCAGCAGTTACGGCCAGGGAGGGGAGCAGTACTTC. The V call is TRBV6-5, the J call TRBJ2-7; 7 bases are a match to TRBD2. The CDR3 consists of 13 residues. CDR1 and CDR2 from the germline V gene are MNHEY and SVGAGI. The V segment lost 2 bases and the J segment 7 bases; nucleotides outside the gene matches: 5.